Shown below are 23 T cell receptor beta chains from a single sample sequenced in a study of T cell responses to AZD1222 COVID-19 vaccine. Here immunoSEQ multiplex PCR was the method, and the copy in TCRdb shows in-frame clones only, minus some. The data contain about 140,000 clones, around 90% of them singletons. Sequences were derived from peripheral blood, sampled on day 0 of AZD1222 vaccination. The receptors derive from an adult in good health.

In nucleotides, the CDR3 is TGCAGTGCTAGTTTTTTGAGCTCCTACAATGAGCAGTTCTTC. This gives the protein CSASFLSSYNEQFF. This rearrangement joins TRBV20-1 to TRBJ2-1; D is unclear. The CDR3 loop spans 14 amino acids. Germline lookup yields CDR1 DFQATT and CDR2 SNEGSKA (reference sequence). V gave up 3 bases and J gave up 0 bases, with 9 bases separating them.

This chain uses TRBV3-1 (or the pseudogene TRBV3-2) with TRBJ2-7; the D is unclear. CDR3 length equals 15 residues. Trimming pared 5 bases from V and 2 bases from J, leaving 16 bases between. The germline V gene encodes CDR1 LGHDT and CDR2 YNNKEL (reference sequence). This chain's CDR3 is CASSTFLDGPYEQYF. In DNA form, the CDR3 reads TGTGCCAGCAGCACGTTCCTTGACGGACCCTACGAGCAGTACTTC.

The chain employs TRBV6-6 and TRBJ1-1, with no clear D. This CDR3 is 12 amino acids long. Germline CDR1 and CDR2: MNHNY and SVGAGI (reference sequence). Trimming cost V 2 bases and J 1 base, with 2 bases left between them. This chain's CDR3 is CASSYPNTEAFF. DNA for the CDR3: TGTGCCAGCAGTTACCCGAACACTGAAGCTTTCTTT.

V gene TRBV6-2 or TRBV6-3 combines with J gene TRBJ1-5, with 7 bases that match TRBD1. J was trimmed by 0 bases and V by 1 base; bases with no gene match: 9. This CDR3 contains 18 residues. CDR1 MNHEY and CDR2 SVGEGT come from the germline V gene. The DNA for the CDR3 is TGTGCCAGCAGTTACTGGCCGACAGGGCTTTATAGCAATCAGCCCCAGCATTTT. It specifies CASSYWPTGLYSNQPQHF.

V and J are TRBV19 and TRBJ1-5; D ambiguous. Looked up from germline, CDR1 is LNHDA and CDR2 is SQIVND (reference sequence). Trimming cost V 6 bases and J 6 bases, with 18 bases left between them. The CDR3 has 15 residues. The CDR3 DNA reads as TGTGCCAGTAGCGAATTTACAGTTCCCGGTCAGCCCCAGCATTTT. Protein: CASSEFTVPGQPQHF.

The V and J genes are TRBV6-4 and TRBJ2-1; 9 nucleotides align to TRBD2. Per the germline V gene, CDR1 is MRHNA and CDR2 is SNTAGT. There are 13 residues in the CDR3. V was pared by 4 bases and J by 9 bases, with 4 bases of the junction left unmatched. CDR3 region: CASSAAGGTEQFF. CDR3 nucleotide sequence: TGTGCCAGCAGTGCAGCGGGAGGAACTGAGCAGTTCTTC.

This chain links TRBV28 with TRBJ2-7; D unresolved. Trimming cost V 8 bases and J 1 base, with 9 bases left between them. CDR3 length equals 12 residues. Germline CDR1 is MDHEN and CDR2 is SYDVKM. This CDR3 is CASHPGSYEQYF. In DNA form, the CDR3 reads TGTGCCAGCCATCCCGGTTCCTACGAGCAGTACTTC.

The rearrangement joins TRBV9 to TRBJ1-5; D is undetermined. Germline lookup yields CDR1 SGDLS and CDR2 YYNGEE. V shed 0 bases and J shed 3 bases, with 7 bases lying between them. The CDR3 sequence is 14 residues long. CDR3 nucleotides: TGTGCCAGCAGCGTAGAAGCCAACAATCAGCCCCAGCATTTT. Protein sequence: CASSVEANNQPQHF.

This rearrangement joins TRBV7-2 to TRBJ2-1; 8 positions agree with TRBD2. CDR3 size: 18 residues. Looked up from germline, CDR1 is SGHTA and CDR2 is FQGNSA. Trimming cost V 2 bases and J 8 bases; bases outside gene matches: 17. The CDR3 is CASSLRARSGGPFHEQFF. The CDR3 region has the DNA TGTGCCAGCAGCTTAAGGGCCAGAAGCGGGGGTCCGTTCCATGAGCAGTTCTTC.

This chain joins TRBV5-5 and TRBJ1-5; 8 bases match TRBD1. V lost 0 bases, J lost 5 bases, and 4 bases stayed unmatched. The germline gives CDR1 SGHKS, CDR2 YYEKEE (reference sequence). The CDR3 loop spans 15 amino acids. CDR3 in DNA: TGTGCCAGCAGCTTGGTGCCGACAGGGGATCAGCCCCAGCATTTT. It is translated as CASSLVPTGDQPQHF.

The CDR3 region has the DNA TGTGCCAGCAGCAGGGACATAATAAACAATGAGCAGTTCTTC. It yields the protein CASSRDIINNEQFF. The V gene is TRBV5-4, the J gene TRBJ2-1, with D perhaps matching TRBD1 (6 bases). The CDR3 length is 14 residues. The V end was cut by 4 bases, the J end by 5 bases, with 13 bases between. The germline V gene has CDR1 SGHNT and CDR2 YYREEE (reference sequence).

The rearrangement joins TRBV11-2 to TRBJ2-5; TRBD2 matches at 8 bases. The germline CDR1 and CDR2 sequences are SGHAT and FQNNGV. Trimming took 3 bases from V and 5 from J; bases not matched to a gene: 11. This CDR3 has 16 amino acids. CDR3 in DNA: TGTGCCAGCAGCTTTCAGAGCGGGGGAGGATGGGAGACCCAGTACTTC. It specifies CASSFQSGGGWETQYF.

V usage is TRBV6-5 and J usage is TRBJ1-6; D unclear. CDR1 MNHEY and CDR2 SVGAGI come from the germline V gene. The V end lost 0 bases, the J end lost 6 bases, and 12 bases lay between the germline ends. The CDR3 contains 16 residues. CDR3 region: CASSYSRPGFNSPLHF. CDR3 DNA: TGTGCCAGCAGTTACTCAAGACCGGGCTTTAATTCACCCCTCCACTTT.

The rearrangement uses TRBV4-1 and TRBJ2-5, with D tentatively TRBD1 or TRBD2 (5 bases each). The CDR3 is made up of 16 amino acids. CDR1 and CDR2 from the germline V gene are MGHRA and YSYEKL. V shed 4 bases and J shed 5 bases, with 20 bases lying between them. DNA of the CDR3: TGCGCCAGCAGCCCCAAGGGGCGGACGGGGCAGGAGACCCAGTACTTC. Encoded protein: CASSPKGRTGQETQYF.

V usage is TRBV5-4 and J usage is TRBJ1-1; 11 bases fit TRBD1. This CDR3 comprises 15 residues. Germline values: CDR1 SGHNT, CDR2 YYREEE (reference sequence). V shed 4 bases, J shed 5 bases, and the junction held 7 bases outside the gene matches. CDR3: CASSLTGTGGTEAFF. Written as DNA, the CDR3 is TGTGCCAGCAGCCTTACCGGGACAGGGGGTACTGAAGCTTTCTTT.

The gene calls are TRBV6-5 and TRBJ1-2; D ambiguous. The CDR3 has 15 amino acids. The germline V and J ends were trimmed by 0 bases and 0 bases, with 8 bases remaining between them. Germline-derived CDR1 and CDR2 are MNHEY and SVGAGI. Here the CDR3 reads CASSYSAGTNYGYTF. CDR3 in DNA: TGTGCCAGCAGTTACTCGGCGGGGACTAACTATGGCTACACCTTC.

This clone was counted once. V and J are TRBV10-3 and TRBJ1-1; D gene uncertain. The CDR3 runs to 17 residues. In germline, CDR1 is ENHRY, CDR2 SYGVKD. V dropped 5 bases and J dropped 0 bases, with 19 bases sitting between them. CDR3 nucleotides: TGTGCCATCAGTACTCGTCTGGCTTCGTCTGTGAACACTGAAGCTTTCTTT. This encodes CAISTRLASSVNTEAFF.

J is TRBJ2-2 and V is TRBV28, with D possibly called TRBD1 or TRBD2 (6 bases each). V shed 6 bases and J shed 5 bases, with 16 bases lying between them. The CDR3 spans 15 residues. Germline V gene lookup returns CDR1 MDHEN and CDR2 SYDVKM. CDR3 nucleotide sequence: TGTGCCAGCAGGAAGGGGGGCTCACGTACCGGGGAGCTGTTTTTT. It encodes CASRKGGSRTGELFF.

The V call is TRBV28, the J call TRBJ1-2; D is undetermined. Per germline, CDR1 MDHEN and CDR2 SYDVKM. This CDR3 contains 12 residues. In DNA, the CDR3 is TGTGCTGCGGCCCTGAGACTCTATGGCTACACCTTC. This codes for CAAALRLYGYTF.

The J gene is TRBJ1-1, the V gene TRBV6-4; tentatively, D is TRBD1 (6 bases). Trimming stripped 0 bases from V and 6 bases from J, with 23 bases between. The CDR3 extends over 18 amino acids. Germline V gene sequence: CDR1 MRHNA, CDR2 SNTAGT. Written as DNA, the CDR3 is TGTGCCAGCAGTGACTCCCACATTAGGAAGGGGGTCGAGGCTGAAGCTTTCTTT. Its protein is CASSDSHIRKGVEAEAFF.

This chain connects TRBV15 to TRBJ1-4; a possible D gene is TRBD1 (6 bases). The CDR3 runs to 14 residues. With 7 bases removed from V and 8 bases from J, the gap between germline ends came to 17 bases. The germline gives CDR1 LNHNV, CDR2 YYDKDF (reference sequence). The CDR3 sequence is CATTHRVSSEKLFF. DNA for the CDR3: TGTGCCACCACTCACAGGGTCTCTAGCGAAAAACTGTTTTTT.

The V and J genes are TRBV27 and TRBJ2-1; D remains ambiguous. Germline V gives CDR1 MNHEY, CDR2 SMNVEV (reference sequence). V shed 5 bases and J shed 8 bases, with 10 bases lying between them. The CDR3 covers 12 residues. DNA of the CDR3: TGTGCCAGCAGTCCTATAGGCGATGAGCAGTTCTTC. This gives the protein CASSPIGDEQFF.

This clone was seen a few times. V gene TRBV5-4 combines with J gene TRBJ1-3; no firm D call. This CDR3 contains 13 residues. V shed 1 base and J shed 9 bases, with 11 bases lying between them. Germline CDR1 SGHNT, CDR2 YYREEE (reference sequence). The CDR3 DNA is TGTGCCAGCAGCTTGTACCAGGCGGGCACCATATATTTT. Amino acids: CASSLYQAGTIYF.